A single T cell receptor (beta chain) is shown here with its context. Its antigen remains unknown. The CDR3 extends over 16 amino acids. Germline loops: CDR1 ENHRY, CDR2 SYGVKD. V was shortened by 8 bases and J by 4 bases, with 20 bases between the two germline ends. The table came from immunoSEQ multiplex PCR; TCRdb's copy has only in-frame clones and leaves some out. This table has 60,000 to 85,000 clones, over 60% appearing once. This record belongs to a study of OX40 agonist ivuxolimab in advanced cancers. Study in general: Each patient was given ivuxolimab into a vein every 2 weeks, at 0.01 to 10 mg/kg. Averaging 60 years in age, with a range of roughly 20 to 80, the cohort was about 83% male. Whole-study findings and limits: Compared with others, partial responders at 0.1-3.0 mg/kg displayed clonal expansion among the lowest.

The TCR sequence derives from an adult with an advanced solid tumor such as melanoma, head and neck, liver or kidney cancer. The sequenced sample was CD4+ or CD8+ T cells sorted from blood, obtained in a trial of the OX40 agonist ivuxolimab. This chain joins TRBV10-3 and TRBJ2-2; no clear D. The CDR3 loop is CAIGGTSHRSTGELFF. The DNA for the CDR3 is TGTGCCATCGGCGGAACCTCCCATCGGAGCACCGGGGAGCTGTTTTTT.